The entry below describes one T cell receptor (beta chain). The antigen is unknown. Repertoires were generated with immunoSEQ multiplex PCR, while TCRdb's copy carries only in-frame clones and drops some. The table has 30,000 to 45,000 clones, roughly 70% seen once. These data originate in a study of vaccination effects on CD4 cells after COVID-19. Across the whole study: As their vaccination, participants received two doses of either BNT162b2 or mRNA-1273.

CDR1 and CDR2 from the germline V gene are MNHEY and SMNVEV (reference sequence). CDR3 length equals 17 residues. Trimming removed 8 bases at V and 2 bases at J, with 24 bases between. Study-wide points: Vaccine- and infection-induced clones showed marked clonal contraction late following vaccination.

Sequencing was preceded by expansion of antigen-specific CD4+ T cells with viral peptide pools in the ViraFEST assay. Culture proceeded for approximately 10 days, and CD4+ T cells were then isolated. The healthy vaccine recipients, who had no prior SARS-CoV-2 infection, showed negative nucleocapsid antibodies. Each well held some 2 million PBMC cultured with 7.5 to 10 ug/ml peptides and roughly 9.7 IU/ml IL-2. On both days 3 and 7, half of the culture medium was replaced with IL-2 medium. The sequence was obtained from a human donor who received a COVID-19 vaccine. The gene calls are TRBV27 and TRBJ1-2; D perhaps matches TRBD1 (5 bases). The source was CD4+ T cells from PBMCs cultured with SARS-CoV-2 spike peptides, collected before COVID-19 vaccination. The CDR3 loop reads CASGRLPLRDPNYGYTF. In DNA form, the CDR3 reads TGTGCCAGCGGACGATTGCCACTCAGGGACCCAAACTATGGCTACACCTTC.